This TCR beta chain was obtained from a study of T cell changes during pregnancy in multiple sclerosis. Some clones are missing from TCRdb's copy, which holds only in-frame ones; the method was immunoSEQ multiplex PCR. This sample has 60,000 to 75,000 clones, with roughly nine tenths found just once. The CDR3 is made up of 14 amino acids. Germline V CDR1 and CDR2: MNHNS, SASEGT. Trimming removed 3 bases at V and 8 bases at J, with 11 bases between. The source material was peripheral blood, sampled in the second trimester of pregnancy. This chain links TRBV6-1 with TRBJ1-6; D is ambiguous. The source of this sequence is a female donor in good health, enrolled as a control in a pregnancy study. CDR3 sequence reads: CASSDSMRDSPLHF. The CDR3 DNA reads TGTGCCAGCAGTGATTCAATGAGGGATTCACCCCTCCACTTT.